This is a list of T cell receptor beta chains from one sample in a study of identical twins. One entry per CDR3 protein, called by TCRdb with MiXCR from the 5' RACE reads. The table includes 500,000 to 600,000 distinct CDR3 sequences, under 25% detected once. These data were also filed under a second study, of T cells expressing NK-cell markers.

Sequencing used CD4+ T cells sorted from blood. The receptors shown here come from a woman between 18 and 30 years old in good health. Each CDR3 is given with its conserved first and last residue. Some rows have no size entry. The others give once, few or many, or a class for an expanded clone.

size: few; V: TRBV7-2; J: TRBJ2-7; CDR3: CASNVGEPPYEQYF
size: few; V: TRBV20-1; J: TRBJ2-7; CDR3: CSAAQGSPSEQYF
size: -; V: TRBV20-1; J: TRBJ2-7; CDR3: CSARDRGFDYEQYF
size: -; V: TRBV20-1; J: TRBJ2-7; CDR3: CSAPRTSGSYEQYF
size: few; V: TRBV9; J: TRBJ1-2; CDR3: CASKQGNAEGYTF
size: -; V: TRBV7-2; J: TRBJ2-1; CDR3: CASSLDRPINEQFF
size: -; V: TRBV7-9; J: TRBJ1-1; CDR3: CASSFAGLPF
size: many; V: TRBV20-1; J: TRBJ1-5; CDR3: CSARRTVNQPQHF
size: -; V: TRBV20-1; J: TRBJ1-6; CDR3: CSAPGQGGDSPLHF
size: few; V: TRBV20-1; J: TRBJ2-7; CDR3: CSAINAGRPYEQYF
size: -; V: TRBV19; J: TRBJ1-2; CDR3: CASSIVDRVVYGYTF
size: few; V: TRBV6-1; J: TRBJ2-7; CDR3: CASRTPGSYEQYF
size: -; V: TRBV27; J: TRBJ2-5; CDR3: CASSAYRAGFQETQYF
size: few; V: TRBV6-5; J: TRBJ2-3; CDR3: CASSSGRGGTQYF
size: few; V: TRBV27; J: TRBJ2-2; CDR3: CASKRRGAGELFF
size: -; V: TRBV19; J: TRBJ1-5; CDR3: CASSTLTGPQHF
size: few; V: TRBV2; J: TRBJ2-3; CDR3: CASASGRADTQYF
size: few; V: TRBV6-2/TRBV6-3; J: TRBJ2-5; CDR3: CASSLTGTVNAETQYF
size: -; V: TRBV10-3; J: TRBJ1-1; CDR3: CATQDGDGHTEAFF
size: -; V: TRBV11-2; J: TRBJ1-3; CDR3: CASSLLTGAGGNTIYF
size: few; V: TRBV2; J: TRBJ2-5; CDR3: CASTVEGLETQYF
size: -; V: TRBV6-1; J: TRBJ1-2; CDR3: CASSDEIVLRYGYTF
size: many; V: TRBV10-3; J: TRBJ1-2; CDR3: CAIGAARGLYGYTF
size: few; V: TRBV19; J: TRBJ2-1; CDR3: CASSLVKKMQFF
size: many; V: TRBV4-2; J: TRBJ2-7; CDR3: CASSQDPRPSYEQYF
size: many; V: TRBV7-2; J: TRBJ2-3; CDR3: CASSSIGAGLAATQYF
size: -; V: TRBV20-1; J: TRBJ1-1; CDR3: CSAEDTGGAFF
size: many; V: TRBV5-1; J: TRBJ2-1; CDR3: CASSLLLPYNEQFF
size: -; V: TRBV18; J: TRBJ1-1; CDR3: CASSPTGRDTEAFF
size: -; V: TRBV6-2/TRBV6-3; J: TRBJ2-3; CDR3: CASSYSWRDPTDTQYF
size: few; V: TRBV7-2; J: TRBJ2-7; CDR3: CASRRTSGRAYEQYF
size: -; V: TRBV12-3/TRBV12-4; J: TRBJ1-2; CDR3: CASSYTGKWWGYTF
size: few; V: TRBV20-1; J: TRBJ1-3; CDR3: CSARSELSGNTIYF
size: many; V: TRBV7-2; J: TRBJ2-7; CDR3: CASSLDSGAYEQYF
size: -; V: TRBV14; J: TRBJ2-5; CDR3: CASSKNRDSPHVF
size: few; V: TRBV27; J: TRBJ2-7; CDR3: CASSLGGDGSFYEQYF
size: many; V: TRBV20-1; J: TRBJ1-3; CDR3: CSAADSSGNTIYF
size: -; V: TRBV20-1; J: TRBJ2-1; CDR3: CSAPGLAVYNEQFF
size: -; V: TRBV20-1; J: TRBJ2-3; CDR3: CSALADTQYF
size: -; V: TRBV4-2; J: TRBJ2-7; CDR3: CASSQDLQGAEEQYF